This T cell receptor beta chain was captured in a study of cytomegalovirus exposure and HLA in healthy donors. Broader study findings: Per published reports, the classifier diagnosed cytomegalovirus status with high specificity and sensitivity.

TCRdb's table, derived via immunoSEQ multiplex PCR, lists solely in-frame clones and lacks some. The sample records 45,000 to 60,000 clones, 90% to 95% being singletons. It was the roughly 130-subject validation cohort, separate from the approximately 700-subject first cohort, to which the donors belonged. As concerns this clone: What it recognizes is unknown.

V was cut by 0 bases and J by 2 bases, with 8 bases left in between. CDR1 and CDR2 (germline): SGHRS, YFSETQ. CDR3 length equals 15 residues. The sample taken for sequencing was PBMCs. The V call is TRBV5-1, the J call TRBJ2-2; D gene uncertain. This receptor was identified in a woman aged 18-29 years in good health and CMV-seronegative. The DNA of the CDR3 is TGCGCCAGCAGCTTGGTTACGGTAAACACCGGGGAGCTGTTTTTT. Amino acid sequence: CASSLVTVNTGELFF.